The rows below give T cell receptor beta chains drawn from one sample of a study of CD4 and CD8 cells across lung adenocarcinoma regions. Using its own MiXCR run on the PCR reads, TCRdb lists one record per CDR3 protein. The table records some 10,000 distinct CDR3 sequences, approximately 55% of them present only once. The sequenced sample consisted of CD8+ T cells from the margin of a lung tumor. Receptors originate from a female donor with lung adenocarcinoma. The CD4 and CD8 labels of this study may be unreliable. Both conserved end residues are part of each CDR3. The D gene is left open where the match is weak. For some rows the clone size is stated as once, few or many, or as a class when expanded; others skip it.

V,size,J,D,DNA,CDR3
TRBV6-1,many,TRBJ1-1,TRBD1,TGTGCCAGCAGACCAACAGGGGGCACTGAAGCTTTCTTT,CASRPTGGTEAFF
TRBV6-1,few,TRBJ2-1,TRBD1,TGTGCCAGCAGTGAAACCCGGACAGGGGAGCAGTTCTTC,CASSETRTGEQFF
TRBV11-2,few,TRBJ2-2,TRBD2,TGTGCCAGCAGCCTGCGGGCTAGCGGGAGCTCCTTTGGGACCGGGGAGCTGTTTTTT,CASSLRASGSSFGTGELFF
TRBV11-2,-,TRBJ2-1,-,TGTGCCAGCAGCTCCGGGGGGCATGAGCAGTTCTTC,CASSSGGHEQFF
TRBV6-4,-,TRBJ2-1,TRBD2,TGTGCCAGCAGTGACTACTCTAGCGGGGATTACAATGAGCAGTTCTTC,CASSDYSSGDYNEQFF
TRBV5-1,-,TRBJ2-5,-,TGCGCCAGCAGCTTGGACGGGATACAAGAGACCCAGTACTTC,CASSLDGIQETQYF
TRBV6-1,-,TRBJ2-2,-,TGTGCCAGCAGACGATCCCCTATGGCGGGGTGGATTAGGAACACCGGGGAGCTGTTTTTT,CASRRSPMAGWIRNTGELFF
TRBV4-1,-,TRBJ2-1,-,TGCGCCAGCAGCCAAGGGATAGAAACAGAGCAGTTCTTC,CASSQGIETEQFF
TRBV27,few,TRBJ1-5,-,TGTGCCAGCAGTTTCTATGGTCAGCCCCAGCATTTT,CASSFYGQPQHF
TRBV7-2,once,TRBJ2-3,-,TGTGCCGGCAGCGGAGGCCGTGGCCCAGAGACCCAGTACTTT,CAGSGGRGPETQYF
TRBV7-2,many,TRBJ1-1,-,TGTGCCAGCAGCGATCAGGGGTTCAAAGAAGCTTTCTTT,CASSDQGFKEAFF
TRBV27,-,TRBJ2-1,-,TGTGCCAGCAGCCGACCCGGGACAAACTCTATCAATGAGCAGTTCTTC,CASSRPGTNSINEQFF
TRBV6-1,-,TRBJ2-3,TRBD2,TGTGCCAGCAGTATCGGGACTAGCGGGAGCCGGGCCTACGAGCAGTACTTT,CASSIGTSGSRAYEQYF
TRBV6-1,medium-sized,TRBJ1-2,-,TGTGCCAGCAGTGTCAACACGATTAACTATGGCTACACCTTC,CASSVNTINYGYTF
TRBV4-1,few,TRBJ2-2,TRBD1,TGCGCCAGCAGCCCAGACAGGGGAGCGAACACCGGGGAGCTGTTTTTT,CASSPDRGANTGELFF
TRBV7-8,-,TRBJ1-1,-,TGTGCCAGCAGCTTAGCCCGAGGAGGGGGCACTGAAGCTTTCTTT,CASSLARGGGTEAFF
TRBV7-6,medium-sized,TRBJ2-1,TRBD2,TGTGCCAGCAGCTGGGGACTAGCGGGAGGGAATGAGCAGTTCTTC,CASSWGLAGGNEQFF
TRBV4-1,-,TRBJ2-4,-,TGCGCCAGCAGCGCAGGTTTAGGGAGCCGCGACAAAGAGATTCAGTACTTC,CASSAGLGSRDKEIQYF
TRBV7-2,-,TRBJ2-7,TRBD2,TGTGCCAGCAGCTTATACGCGGGAGGGTCCGAGCAGTACTTC,CASSLYAGGSEQYF
TRBV10-2,-,TRBJ2-3,-,TGCGCCAGCAGGGGGCAGGGAAGCAAAGATACTCAGTACTTT,CASRGQGSKDTQYF
TRBV7-2,medium-sized,TRBJ2-5,TRBD2,TGTGCCAGCAGCTTGCGGGGGGAGACCCAGTACTTC,CASSLRGETQYF
TRBV7-2,-,TRBJ2-5,-,TGTGCCAGCAGCTCGGACCTTGAAGAGACCCAGTACTTC,CASSSDLEETQYF
TRBV6-1,-,TRBJ2-7,-,TGTGCCAGCAGTCGCATCTACGAGCAGTACTTC,CASSRIYEQYF
TRBV6-1,medium-sized,TRBJ2-5,-,TGTGCCAGCAGTGAAGCTGACAGATACCAAGAGACCCAGTACTTC,CASSEADRYQETQYF
TRBV5-4,-,TRBJ2-1,-,TGTGCCAGCAGCCAAACCGGGACAACGAGCTCCTACAATGAGCAGTTCTTC,CASSQTGTTSSYNEQFF
TRBV7-6,-,TRBJ2-3,-,TGTGCCAGCAGCTTAGAAACGTGGGATACGCAGTATTTT,CASSLETWDTQYF
TRBV7-6,-,TRBJ2-1,-,TGTGCCAGCAGCCCACTGGCAGTCAACAATGAGCAGTTCTTC,CASSPLAVNNEQFF
TRBV6-1,-,TRBJ2-3,TRBD2,TGTGCCAGCAGTGAACTAGCGGGACTCACCGGGGAGCAGTATTTT,CASSELAGLTGEQYF